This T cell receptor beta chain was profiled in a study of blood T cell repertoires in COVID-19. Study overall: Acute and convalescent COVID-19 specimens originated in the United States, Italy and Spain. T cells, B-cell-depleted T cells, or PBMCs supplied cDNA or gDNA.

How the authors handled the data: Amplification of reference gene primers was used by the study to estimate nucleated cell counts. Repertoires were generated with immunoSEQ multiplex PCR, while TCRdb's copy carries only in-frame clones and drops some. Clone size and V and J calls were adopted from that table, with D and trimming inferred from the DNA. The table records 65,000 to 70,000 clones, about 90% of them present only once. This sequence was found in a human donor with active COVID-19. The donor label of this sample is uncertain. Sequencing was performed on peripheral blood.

This CDR3 reads CASSLSAGLPEQYF. The DNA of the CDR3 is TGTGCCAGCAGTTTATCCGCAGGGTTGCCCGAGCAGTACTTC. The J gene is TRBJ2-7, the V gene TRBV28; tentative D call: TRBD1 (5 bases). This CDR3 is 14 amino acids long. Trimming took 1 base from V and 6 from J, leaving 13 bases between them. Germline CDR1 reads MDHEN; CDR2 reads SYDVKM.